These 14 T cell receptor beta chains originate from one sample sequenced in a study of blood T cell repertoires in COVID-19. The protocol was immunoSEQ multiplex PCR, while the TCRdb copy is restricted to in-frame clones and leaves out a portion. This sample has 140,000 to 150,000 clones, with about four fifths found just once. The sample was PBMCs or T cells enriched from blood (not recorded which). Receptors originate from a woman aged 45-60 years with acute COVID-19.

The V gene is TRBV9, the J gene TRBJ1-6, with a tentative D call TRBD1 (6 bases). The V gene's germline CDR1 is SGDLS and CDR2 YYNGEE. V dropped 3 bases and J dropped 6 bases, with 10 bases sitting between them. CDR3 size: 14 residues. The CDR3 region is CASSEGTLNSPLHF. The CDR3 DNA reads TGTGCCAGCAGCGAGGGGACACTTAATTCACCCCTCCACTTT. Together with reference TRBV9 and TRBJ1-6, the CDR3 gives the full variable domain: DSGVTQTPKHLITATGQRVTLRCSPRSGDLSVYWYQQSLDQGLQFLIQYYNGEERAKGNILERFSAQQFPDLHSELNLSSLELGDSALYFCASSEGTLNSPLHFGNGTRLTVT.

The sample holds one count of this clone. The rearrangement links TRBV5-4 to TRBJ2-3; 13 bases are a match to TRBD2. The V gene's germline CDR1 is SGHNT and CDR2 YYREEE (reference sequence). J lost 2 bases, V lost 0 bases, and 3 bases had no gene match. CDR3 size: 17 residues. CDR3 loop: CASSLAGLAGVTDTQYF. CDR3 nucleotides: TGTGCCAGCAGCTTGGCCGGACTAGCGGGGGTCACAGATACGCAGTATTTT.

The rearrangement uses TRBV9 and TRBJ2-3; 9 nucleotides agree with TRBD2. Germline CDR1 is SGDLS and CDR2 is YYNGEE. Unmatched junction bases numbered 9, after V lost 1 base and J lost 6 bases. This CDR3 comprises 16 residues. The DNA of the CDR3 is TGTGCCAGCAGCGTAAACCTTGCGGGAGGGCCCGATACGCAGTATTTT. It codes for CASSVNLAGGPDTQYF.

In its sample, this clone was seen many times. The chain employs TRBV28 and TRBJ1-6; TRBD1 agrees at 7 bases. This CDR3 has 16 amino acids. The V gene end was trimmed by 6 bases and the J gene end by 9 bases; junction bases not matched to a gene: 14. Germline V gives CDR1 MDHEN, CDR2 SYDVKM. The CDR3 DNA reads TGTGCCAGCAGGAGGAGGGGGCGCGAGGCTCGTTCACCCCTCCACTTT. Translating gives CASRRRGREARSPLHF.

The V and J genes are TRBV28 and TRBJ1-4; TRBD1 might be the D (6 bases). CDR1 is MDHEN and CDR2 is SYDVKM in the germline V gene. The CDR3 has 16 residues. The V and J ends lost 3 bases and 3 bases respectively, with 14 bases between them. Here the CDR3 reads CASSFLRAGANEKLFF. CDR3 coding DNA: TGTGCCAGCAGTTTTCTACGGGCAGGGGCTAATGAAAAACTGTTTTTT.

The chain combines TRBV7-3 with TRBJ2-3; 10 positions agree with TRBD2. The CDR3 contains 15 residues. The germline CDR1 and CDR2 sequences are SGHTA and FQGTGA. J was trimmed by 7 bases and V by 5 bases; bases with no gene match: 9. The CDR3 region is CASSPALAGANTQYF. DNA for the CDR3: TGTGCCAGCAGCCCCGCCCTAGCGGGGGCAAATACGCAGTATTTT.

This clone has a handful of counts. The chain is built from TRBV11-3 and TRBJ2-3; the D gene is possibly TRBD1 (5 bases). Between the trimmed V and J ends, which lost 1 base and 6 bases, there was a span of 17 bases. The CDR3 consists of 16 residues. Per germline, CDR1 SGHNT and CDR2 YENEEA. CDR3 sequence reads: CASSLAQGTQVDTQYF. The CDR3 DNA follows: TGTGCCAGCAGCTTAGCGCAGGGAACCCAAGTGGATACGCAGTATTTT.

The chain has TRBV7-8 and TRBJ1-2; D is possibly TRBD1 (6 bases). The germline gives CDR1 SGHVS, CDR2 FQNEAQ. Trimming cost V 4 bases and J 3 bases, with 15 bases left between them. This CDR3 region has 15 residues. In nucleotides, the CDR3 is TGTGCCAGCAGCTCGGCACGGGGGGCGGACTATGGCTACACCTTC. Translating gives CASSSARGADYGYTF.

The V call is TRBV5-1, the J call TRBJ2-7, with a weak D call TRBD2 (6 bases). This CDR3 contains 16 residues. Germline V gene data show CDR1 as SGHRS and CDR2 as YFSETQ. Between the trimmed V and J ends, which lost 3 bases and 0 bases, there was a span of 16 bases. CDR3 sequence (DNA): TGCGCCAGCAGCTCATTCGGGTCTAGCGACTCCTACGAGCAGTACTTC. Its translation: CASSSFGSSDSYEQYF.

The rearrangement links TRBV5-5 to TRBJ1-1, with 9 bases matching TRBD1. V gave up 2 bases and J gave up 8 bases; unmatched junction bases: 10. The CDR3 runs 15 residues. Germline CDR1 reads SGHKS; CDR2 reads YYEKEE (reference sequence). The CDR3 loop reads CASSLILSGTGEAFF. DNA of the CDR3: TGTGCCAGCAGCTTAATACTATCCGGGACAGGGGAAGCTTTCTTT.

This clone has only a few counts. CDR3 DNA sequence: TGTGCCAGCAGCTTAGGGGACTGGAGCTCCTACGAGCAGTACTTC. This codes for CASSLGDWSSYEQYF. The chain is built from TRBV11-2 and TRBJ2-7; a weak D match, TRBD2 (6 bases). The ends were cut back, 1 base at V and 0 bases at J, with 10 bases in the middle. CDR1 is SGHAT and CDR2 is FQNNGV in the germline V gene. The CDR3 length is 15 residues. The whole variable domain, remainder taken from reference TRBV11-2 and TRBJ2-7, is EAGVAQSPRYKIIEKRQSVAFWCNPISGHATLYWYQQILGQGPKLLIQFQNNGVVDDSQLPKDRFSAERLKGVDSTLKIQPAKLEDSAVYLCASSLGDWSSYEQYFGPGTRLTVT.

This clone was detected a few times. CDR3 in amino acids: CASSLTTSGTDTQYF. CDR3 DNA sequence: TGTGCCAGCAGCTTAACGACTAGCGGAACAGATACGCAGTATTTT. The rearrangement uses TRBV7-3 and TRBJ2-3, with TRBD2 matching over 9 bases. With 0 bases clipped from V and 3 bases from J, the junction kept 1 base outside the gene matches. Germline CDR1 SGHTA, CDR2 FQGTGA. The CDR3 spans 15 residues.

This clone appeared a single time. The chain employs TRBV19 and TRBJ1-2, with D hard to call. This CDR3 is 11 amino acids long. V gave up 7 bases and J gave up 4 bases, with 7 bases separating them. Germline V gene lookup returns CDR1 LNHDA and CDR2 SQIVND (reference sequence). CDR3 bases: TGTGCCAGTATAGGACTCTATGGCTACACCTTC. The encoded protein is CASIGLYGYTF.

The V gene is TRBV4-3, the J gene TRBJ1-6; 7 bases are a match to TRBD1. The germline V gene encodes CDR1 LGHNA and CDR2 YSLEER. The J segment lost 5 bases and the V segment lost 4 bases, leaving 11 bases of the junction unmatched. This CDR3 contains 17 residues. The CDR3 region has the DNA TGCGCCAGCAGCCCAATTGGGGCAGGGGGTAATAATTCACCCCTCCACTTT. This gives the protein CASSPIGAGGNNSPLHF.